Described below is a single T cell receptor (beta chain) sequence and its context. The sample comes from a study of cytomegalovirus exposure and HLA in healthy donors. Amplification used 60 Vbeta primers and 13 Jbeta primers. TCRdb's copy holds only in-frame clones and misses some; the assay was immunoSEQ multiplex PCR. The data show about 84,000 clones, with roughly 63% seen just once and about 15% held by the top ten. The CDR3 runs 17 residues. Trimming took 3 bases from V and 5 from J; bases not matched to a gene: 10. Germline CDR1 SQVTM, CDR2 ANQGSEA. This sequence was found in a woman aged 35 to 49 in good health and CMV-seropositive. Material for sequencing was PBMCs. The V gene is TRBV29-1, the J gene TRBJ2-5; TRBD2 matches 15 bases. CDR3 nucleotides: TGCAGCGTTGACGGACTAGCGGGAGGGCCAAGGAAGGAGACCCAGTACTTC. Amino acids: CSVDGLAGGPRKETQYF. Full variable domain (outside the CDR3, taken from reference TRBV29-1 and TRBJ2-5): SAVISQKPSRDICQRGTSLTIQCQVDSQVTMMFWYRQQPGQSLTLIATANQGSEATYESGFVIDKFPISRPNLTFSTLTVSNMSPEDSSIYLCSVDGLAGGPRKETQYFGPGTRLLVL.